The following is a T cell receptor beta chain sequence with its context. Its antigen has not been determined. No base-level quality is on record; no much larger clone is a single base apart. These data originate in a study of neoadjuvant anti-PD-1 for oral cavity cancer (dated by TCRdb to about 2021). At the level of the whole study: Before undergoing curative-intent surgical resection, most patients got three to four biweekly nivolumab doses at 3 mg/kg. Under RECIST 1.1, a patient counted as a responder if showing complete response, partial response or stable disease, and as a non-responder if showing progression. Patients without progression received a fourth nivolumab dose around day 43 and underwent definitive surgical resection on days 50-56. There were 12 patients in the parent correlative cohort, and the response rate was around 30%.

Overall study results and their limits: Only three patients per response group were included in the TCR analyses, and larger cohorts for validation were called for by the authors. A higher pretreatment blood Treg/Th17 ratio correlated with both higher pretreatment blood TCRbeta clonality and lower post-treatment tumor TCRbeta clonality. Within PBMCs, T cell clonality (Gini index) was significantly higher in non-responders than responders after neoadjuvant nivolumab.

This specimen's time point label, per the study, means: before neoadjuvant nivolumab. Patients had been newly diagnosed with stage II-IVA oral cavity squamous cell carcinoma, and no prior systemic or radiation treatment had been given to the patients. The cohort was composed of patients with HPV-negative, locally advanced oral cavity squamous cell carcinoma. Peripheral blood mononuclear cells were analyzed directly, without maintenance or expansion in culture. Samples were obtained from a longitudinal correlative study of a single-arm phase II trial of neoadjuvant nivolumab in oral cavity squamous cell carcinoma. Genomic DNA-based TCRbeta sequencing was performed on subject-matched pre- and post-treatment PBMCs and tumors from three responders and three non-responders. Peripheral blood mononuclear cells were drawn once before nivolumab treatment and a second time after treatment, when surgery took place. The Maxwell RSC DNA from Cells kit was used to isolate genomic DNA from PBMCs.

According to the germline V gene (reference sequence), CDR1 reads SGHKS and CDR2 reads YYEKEE. The CDR3 runs 15 residues from the cysteine to the phenylalanine. The entry retains the CDR3 DNA only, 45 bases that are in frame from base 1. The germline V and J ends show losses of 5 bases and 5 bases respectively, and no gene match explains 12 bases of the junction. For deep sequencing, PBMC libraries mostly used about 0.45 ug of input genomic DNA, with six replicates for each sample. The immunoSEQ hsTCRbeta kit was used to prepare TCRbeta libraries, following the manufacturer's instructions. Sequencing of the completed libraries took place using an Illumina NovaSeq 6000 S4 flow cell after they had been pooled to roughly 3.2 nM. The study's processing was this. The immunoSEQ Analyzer handled quality control and preprocessing of the raw data. The analysis was limited to productive rearrangements, and each clonotype was defined by a unique CDR3 amino acid sequence. Repertoire clonality was estimated as the Gini-Simpson index, computed with the R package tcR. Gini indices were compared with Student's t test, and associations with tumor size change were assessed by Pearson correlation. Drawn from immuneACCESS, this table holds only the in-frame rearrangements with V and J called that TCRdb kept. Clones are partly lost; checked studies trace under half to an unresolved V gene and leave the rest unexplained. That table is the source of V, J and clone size, and D and trimming were worked out from the DNA. The sample table records 70,000 to 95,000 clones; roughly 80% of these occur just once. Over 3% of the sample is in the top ten clones.

The chain couples TRBV5-5 to TRBJ2-7; TRBD1 lines up with 8 middle nucleotides. The material was PBMCs, obtained before nivolumab (anti-PD-1) treatment. The clonotype was recovered from a person between 40 and 85 years old with oral cavity squamous cell carcinoma. The DNA sequence reads TGTGCCAGCAGTCCTAACAGGGGGATTCGCGACGAGCAGTACTTC. The translation is CASSPNRGIRDEQYF.